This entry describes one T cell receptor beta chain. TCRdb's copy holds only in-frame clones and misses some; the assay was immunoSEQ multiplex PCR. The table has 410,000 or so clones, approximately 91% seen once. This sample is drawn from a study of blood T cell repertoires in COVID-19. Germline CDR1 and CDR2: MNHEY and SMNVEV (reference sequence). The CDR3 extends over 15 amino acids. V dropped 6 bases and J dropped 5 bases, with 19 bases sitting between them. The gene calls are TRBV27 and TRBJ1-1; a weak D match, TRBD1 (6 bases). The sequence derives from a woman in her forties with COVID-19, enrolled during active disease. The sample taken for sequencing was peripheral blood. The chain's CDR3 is CASRPGAGVRTEAFF. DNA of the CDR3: TGTGCCAGCAGACCAGGGGCAGGGGTTAGGACTGAAGCTTTCTTT.